This record looks at one T cell receptor beta chain sequence and its context. The record originates from a study of immune reconstitution after stem cell transplant in scleroderma. TCRdb re-called the RT-PCR reads with MiXCR, one entry per CDR3 protein. The sample lists about 2,000 distinct CDR3 sequences, about 15% occurring once. The ends were cut back, 2 bases at V and 8 bases at J, with 15 bases in the middle. Germline-derived CDR1 and CDR2 are SNHLY and FYNNEI. This CDR3 region has 14 residues. The material was obtained before or after autologous hematopoietic stem cell transplantation (not recorded which). The chain carries TRBV2 and TRBJ1-2; TRBD1 might be the D (5 bases). This sequence originates from a female donor with systemic sclerosis. CDR3 protein: CASSESEGLGGYTF. In nucleotides, the CDR3 is TGTGCCAGCAGTGAATCGGAGGGGTTAGGAGGCTACACCTTC.